This T cell receptor beta chain is drawn from a study of T cell changes during pregnancy in multiple sclerosis (dated by TCRdb to about 2019). As for the study more broadly: Changes in the T cell repertoire over the course of pregnancy were examined in this study in women with multiple sclerosis.

V drops 5 bases and J drops 4 bases, leaving 9 bases in between. Taken from cysteine to phenylalanine, the CDR3 has 12 residues. Only the CDR3 part of the read is kept: 36 bases, read in frame from the first base. For CDR1 and CDR2, the germline V gene lists MDHEN and SYDVKM. As to this clone: No antigen is known for it. No quality values exist for individual bases; no much larger clone is one base distant.

Library creation used the immunoSEQ multiplex PCR assay. TCRdb re-hosts the immuneACCESS table, in-frame sequences only. Its copies lack some clones; in the studies checked, an unresolved V gene accounts for under half of them, and the cause for the rest is not known. Here the sample has some 93,000 clones; roughly 91% occur a single time. The ten largest clones capture approximately 1.6% of the sample. This sample comprised peripheral blood, obtained after pregnancy. The sequence was collected from a female donor in good health, enrolled as a control in a pregnancy study. The V gene is TRBV28 and the J gene is TRBJ2-7; confidence is insufficient to name the D gene. The CDR3 here reads CASSQSGYEQYF. The sequenced DNA is TGTGCCAGCAGTCAATCCGGGTACGAGCAGTACTTC.